The 9 T cell receptor beta chains listed next were all sequenced from one sample in a study of T-cell reconstitution after alpha-beta-depleted transplantation in children. The TCRbeta library incorporated unique molecular identifiers. Each CDR3 protein is one row after TCRdb ran MiXCR on the PCR reads. The table lists 400,000 to 500,000 distinct CDR3 sequences, roughly 11% of them singletons. This sample comprised PBMCs from the stem cell graft donor, obtained from the stem cell graft. The source of these receptors is a human donor who donated a stem cell graft to a child with acute myeloid leukemia.

This clonotype was detected many times. V is TRBV4-3 and J is TRBJ2-1; 9 nucleotides align to TRBD2. V dropped 0 bases and J dropped 7; count of bases not matched to a gene: 4. The germline V gene encodes CDR1 LGHNA and CDR2 YSLEER. The CDR3 totals 15 residues. Written as DNA, the CDR3 is TGCGCCAGCAGCCAAGATCGCGGGAGGGCAAATGAGCAGTTCTTC. Amino acids: CASSQDRGRANEQFF.

The chain uses TRBV6-1 and TRBJ1-6, with a weak D call TRBD1 (5 bases). The CDR3 length is 15 residues. V dropped 6 bases and J dropped 7 bases, with 16 bases sitting between them. Germline V gives CDR1 MNHNS, CDR2 SASEGT. The CDR3 region is CASRTDGFPNSPLHF. Written as DNA, the CDR3 is TGTGCCAGCAGGACAGACGGATTCCCGAATTCACCCCTCCACTTT.

V and J are TRBV3-1 and TRBJ2-6, with D perhaps matching TRBD2 (5 bases). The germline gives CDR1 LGHDT, CDR2 YNNKEL (reference sequence). The CDR3 is 15 residues long. Trimming left V 2 bases short and J 4 bases short, with 9 bases between. The CDR3 loop reads CASSQTSGGANVLTF. CDR3 nucleotides: TGTGCCAGCAGCCAAACTTCGGGAGGGGCCAACGTCCTGACTTTC.

The chain couples TRBV12-3 or TRBV12-4 to TRBJ1-6; no clear D gene. Trimming stripped 3 bases from V and 7 bases from J, with 4 bases between. The CDR3 contains 12 residues. This CDR3 reads CASSFTNSPLHF. The CDR3, as DNA: TGTGCCAGCAGTTTTACGAATTCACCCCTCCACTTT.

V usage is TRBV18 and J usage is TRBJ2-2; 9 bases fit TRBD1. The CDR3 spans 12 residues. Germline CDR1 KGHSH, CDR2 LQKENI. With V trimmed by 5 bases and J by 9 bases, 1 base remained unmatched. The CDR3 here is CASSTGGRELFF. CDR3 nucleotides: TGTGCCAGCTCAACAGGGGGCCGGGAGCTGTTTTTT.

This clonotype was found many times. V is TRBV12-3 or TRBV12-4 and J is TRBJ1-1; 8 bases line up with TRBD1. The CDR3 runs 15 residues. V dropped 2 bases and J dropped 5; count of bases not matched to a gene: 7. The CDR3 DNA sequence: TGTGCCAGCAGTTTATGGGAGACAGGGGTTACTGAAGCTTTCTTT. Its translation: CASSLWETGVTEAFF.

The chain links TRBV18 to TRBJ1-5; perhaps TRBD1 as D (6 bases). Trimming took off 5 bases at V and 2 bases at J, with 10 bases between the two ends. This CDR3 has 14 residues. The germline CDR1 and CDR2 sequences are KGHSH and LQKENI. The CDR3: CASSRGARNQPQHF. The DNA of the CDR3 is TGTGCCAGCTCAAGGGGGGCACGCAATCAGCCCCAGCATTTT.

There are a few counts of this clonotype. This chain links TRBV2 with TRBJ1-6, with D maybe TRBD1 (6 bases). This CDR3 contains 16 residues. From germline, CDR1 is SNHLY and CDR2 FYNNEI. Trimming pared 7 bases from V and 0 bases from J, leaving 13 bases between. DNA of the CDR3: TGTGCCAGCACGAGGGGGACGAGCTCCTATAATTCACCCCTCCACTTT. It translates to CASTRGTSSYNSPLHF. Full variable domain (outside the CDR3, taken from reference TRBV2 and TRBJ1-6): EPEVTQTPSHQVTQMGQEVILRCVPISNHLYFYWYRQILGQKVEFLVSFYNNEISEKSEIFDDQFSVERPDGSNFTLKIRSTKLEDSAMYFCASTRGTSSYNSPLHFGNGTRLTVT.

There are many counts of this clonotype. CDR3 in amino acids: CASSQQGNYGYTF. CDR3 coding DNA: TGTGCCAGCTCCCAACAGGGGAACTATGGCTACACCTTC. The V gene is TRBV18, the J gene TRBJ1-2, with 7 bases matching TRBD1. Losses at the gene ends were 6 bases for V and 2 bases for J; bases not matched to a gene: 3. Per germline, CDR1 KGHSH and CDR2 LQKENI. This CDR3 region has 13 residues.